A single sample is the source of the 11 T cell receptor beta chains below, sequenced in a study of T cells after yellow fever vaccination (dated by TCRdb to between 2019 and 2020). Libraries came from 5' RACE. The data were produced on an Illumina HiSeq 2500. The public reads were reprocessed in TCRdb via fastp at Q25 and MiXCR, keeping in-frame beta chains. A single entry per CDR3 protein holds the most common genes and DNA from its merged rows. The sample has 250,000 to 350,000 distinct CDR3 sequences on record, around 7.3% of them singletons. The ten largest make up 15% to 20% of the sample. The treatment or condition label corresponds to: live attenuated yellow fever vaccine strain. The sample in question was PBMCs, obtained more than 35 days after the first yellow fever vaccination. These receptors all come from a man younger than 35 who received the YFV17D yellow fever vaccine.

This chain links TRBV20-1 with TRBJ2-2, with unresolved D. The V gene lost 6 bases and the J gene lost 3 bases, with 11 bases spanning the gap. The CDR3 has 13 residues. Germline values: CDR1 DFQATT, CDR2 SNEGSKA (reference sequence). In DNA, the CDR3 is TGCAGTGCGAGTCCGGCGGACACCGGGGAGCTGTTTTTT. Translating it yields CSASPADTGELFF.

This chain joins TRBV5-1 and TRBJ2-7, with a weak D call TRBD2 (7 bases). The length of the CDR3 is 14 residues. Trimming removed 0 bases at V and 6 bases at J, with 13 bases between. Germline V gene lookup returns CDR1 SGHRS and CDR2 YFSETQ. As DNA, the CDR3 is TGCGCCAGCAGCTTGGAAGGGGGGGCGGCCGAGCAGTACGTC. It codes for CASSLEGGAAEQYV.

In its sample, this clonotype was seen a few times. V is TRBV3-1 and J is TRBJ2-1; D is unclear. Trimming pared 3 bases from V and 1 base from J, leaving 10 bases between. The CDR3 runs to 15 residues. CDR1 is LGHDT and CDR2 is YNNKEL in the germline V gene (reference sequence). The CDR3 sequence: CASSHVRLSYNEQFF. CDR3 nucleotide sequence: TGTGCCAGCAGCCATGTACGACTTTCCTACAATGAGCAGTTCTTC.

At least ten counts were recorded for this clonotype. The chain joins TRBV4-2 to TRBJ2-3; tentative D call: TRBD2 (5 bases). V was cut by 0 bases and J by 6 bases, with 19 bases left in between. Germline V gene sequence: CDR1 LGHNA, CDR2 YNFKEQ. The CDR3 covers 17 residues. CDR3 bases: TGTGCCAGCAGCCAAGAACTCTGGGGAGAACCCGTGGATACGCAGTATTTT. It translates to CASSQELWGEPVDTQYF.

A few counts support this clonotype. The chain carries TRBV12-3 or TRBV12-4 and TRBJ1-2, with a tentative D call TRBD1 (5 bases). V lost 6 bases and J lost 8, with 22 bases in between. This CDR3 is 15 amino acids long. The CDR3 loop is CASSRGFMGSDGYTF. The DNA for the CDR3 is TGTGCCAGCAGCCGGGGGTTTATGGGGAGTGACGGCTACACCTTC.

The chain joins TRBV4-3 to TRBJ2-1; D is unresolved. With 3 bases removed from V and 1 base from J, the gap between germline ends came to 10 bases. There are 15 residues in the CDR3. Germline-derived CDR1 and CDR2 are LGHNA and YSLEER. The CDR3 nucleotides read TGCGCCAGCAGCCAGGGCCGGGCATCCTACAATGAGCAGTTCTTC. Its translation is CASSQGRASYNEQFF.

This clonotype was counted only a few times. The rearrangement joins TRBV18 to TRBJ2-1; D perhaps matches TRBD2 (5 bases). The CDR3 is made up of 14 amino acids. Germline-derived CDR1 and CDR2 are KGHSH and LQKENI. Trimming removed 1 base from V and 2 bases from J, with 6 bases in between. CDR3 sequence (DNA): TGTGCCAGCTCACCACAGGGAGCCTACAATGAGCAGTTCTTC. Translation: CASSPQGAYNEQFF.

The table lists this clonotype with a few counts. The gene calls are TRBV11-2 and TRBJ2-3; 14 bases align to TRBD2. With 2 bases clipped from V and 0 bases from J, the junction kept 4 bases outside the gene matches. There are 18 residues in the CDR3. Germline values: CDR1 SGHAT, CDR2 FQNNGV. CDR3 amino acids: CASSLQTSGGVSTDTQYF. The CDR3 nucleotides read TGTGCCAGCAGCTTACAGACTAGCGGGGGGGTTAGCACAGATACGCAGTATTTT.

The rearrangement links TRBV5-1 to TRBJ2-5, with 9 bases fitting TRBD1. J was trimmed by 5 bases and V by 0 bases; bases with no gene match: 5. The germline V gene has CDR1 SGHRS and CDR2 YFSETQ. The CDR3 is 15 residues long. The CDR3 region has the DNA TGCGCCAGCAGCTTGGCGGGGACAGGGCTTGAGACCCAGTACTTC. Translation gives CASSLAGTGLETQYF.

This clonotype was recorded at least ten times. The rearrangement joins TRBV5-1 to TRBJ2-7; TRBD1 agrees at 10 bases. CDR1 and CDR2 (germline): SGHRS, YFSETQ. CDR3 size: 15 residues. V lost 6 bases, J lost 0 bases, and 6 bases stayed unmatched. In nucleotides, the CDR3 is TGCGCCAGCACCGACAGGACAGGGGGCTCCTACGAGCAGTACTTC. As protein: CASTDRTGGSYEQYF.

In this sample, this clonotype turned up many times. The gene calls are TRBV5-1 and TRBJ1-2, with a weak D call TRBD1 (5 bases). Looked up from germline, CDR1 is SGHRS and CDR2 is YFSETQ. The CDR3 is 15 residues long. V was shortened by 4 bases and J by 4 bases, with 17 bases between the two germline ends. CDR3 coding DNA: TGCGCCAGCAGCCCCCAGCAGGGTCCGACCTATGGCTACACCTTC. Protein product: CASSPQQGPTYGYTF.